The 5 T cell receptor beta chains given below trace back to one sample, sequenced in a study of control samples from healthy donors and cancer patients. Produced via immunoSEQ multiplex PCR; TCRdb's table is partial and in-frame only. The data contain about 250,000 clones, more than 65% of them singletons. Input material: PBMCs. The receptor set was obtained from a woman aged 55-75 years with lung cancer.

This CDR3 reads CASSPQGAGYEQYF. The CDR3 nucleotides read TGTGCCAGCAGTCCACAGGGGGCGGGGTACGAGCAGTACTTC. The chain employs TRBV2 and TRBJ2-7; 9 positions agree with TRBD1. In germline, CDR1 is SNHLY, CDR2 FYNNEI. CDR3 length: 14 residues. J lost 4 bases, V lost 5 bases, and 6 bases had no gene match.

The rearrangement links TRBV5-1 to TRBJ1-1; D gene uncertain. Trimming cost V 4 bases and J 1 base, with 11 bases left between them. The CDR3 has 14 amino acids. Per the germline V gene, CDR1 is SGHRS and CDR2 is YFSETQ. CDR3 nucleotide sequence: TGCGCCAGCAGCCCGATCGCGGCGAACACTGAAGCTTTCTTT. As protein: CASSPIAANTEAFF.

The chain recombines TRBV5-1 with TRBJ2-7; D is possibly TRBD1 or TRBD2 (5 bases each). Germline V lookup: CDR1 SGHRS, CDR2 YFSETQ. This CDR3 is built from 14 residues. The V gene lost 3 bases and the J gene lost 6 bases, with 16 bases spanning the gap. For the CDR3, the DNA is TGCGCCAGCAGCTACAGCCCAGGGAGCGGCGAGCAGTACTTC. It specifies CASSYSPGSGEQYF.

CDR3 sequence (DNA): TGTGCCAGCAGTTCTCCGGGGGGGATAGGTGGTGGCTACACCTTC. It encodes CASSSPGGIGGGYTF. J is TRBJ1-2 and V is TRBV28; D perhaps matches TRBD1 (5 bases). The CDR3 is 15 amino acids. Per the germline V gene, CDR1 is MDHEN and CDR2 is SYDVKM. V dropped 4 bases and J dropped 7 bases, with 19 bases sitting between them.

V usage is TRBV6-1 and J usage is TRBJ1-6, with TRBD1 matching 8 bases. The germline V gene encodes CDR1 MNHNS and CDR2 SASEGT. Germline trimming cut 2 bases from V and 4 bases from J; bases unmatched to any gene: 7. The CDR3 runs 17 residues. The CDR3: CASSESDRVGYNSPLHF. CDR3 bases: TGTGCCAGCAGTGAATCGGACAGGGTGGGGTATAATTCACCCCTCCACTTT.